The 29 T cell receptor beta chains below come from one sample, sequenced in a study of T cell repertoires in cytomegalovirus infection. TCRdb reanalysed the reads using MiXCR and keeps one entry per CDR3 protein. The sample gives approximately 290,000 distinct CDR3 sequences, under 30% of which show up once; over 11% is in the top ten. The sequenced sample was PBMCs. Receptors originate from a human donor in good health (CMV status not recorded). Some clones in this sample may be carry-over from other donors' samples.

This clonotype appeared a few times. This sequence joins TRBV28 and TRBJ1-5; D ambiguous. The CDR3 has 11 residues. Germline lookup yields CDR1 MDHEN and CDR2 SYDVKM. V was trimmed by 3 bases and J by 6 bases, leaving 3 bases between them. The CDR3 sequence: CASSFPQPQHF. DNA of the CDR3: TGTGCCAGCAGTTTCCCTCAGCCCCAGCATTTT. Using reference TRBV28 and TRBJ1-5 for the parts outside the CDR3, the full variable domain is DVKVTQSSRYLVKRTGEKVFLECVQDMDHENMFWYRQDPGLGLRLIYFSYDVKMKEKGDIPEGYSVSREKKERFSLILESASTNQTSMYLCASSFPQPQHFGDGTRLSIL.

This clonotype was seen a handful of times. The chain joins TRBV20-1 to TRBJ2-7; tentative D call: TRBD2 (5 bases). The CDR3 length is 14 residues. The germline CDR1 and CDR2 sequences are DFQATT and SNEGSKA (reference sequence). V lost 1 base to trimming and J lost 2 bases, with 12 bases between them. CDR3 DNA: TGCAGTGCTAGAGGAGAAGGAGGTGCCTACGAGCAGTACTTC. Translating gives CSARGEGGAYEQYF.

This clonotype was seen only a few times. The chain employs TRBV20-1 and TRBJ2-1; 8 nucleotides align to TRBD2. Unmatched junction bases numbered 10, after V lost 4 bases and J lost 5 bases. The germline V gene encodes CDR1 DFQATT and CDR2 SNEGSKA (reference sequence). The CDR3 sequence is 15 residues long. The CDR3 DNA reads TGCAGTGCTACTGAAGGGGGACTAGTGAACAATGAGCAGTTCTTC. Amino acid sequence: CSATEGGLVNNEQFF.

The rearrangement joins TRBV6-5 to TRBJ2-1, with a weak D call TRBD1 (5 bases). The germline V gene encodes CDR1 MNHEY and CDR2 SVGAGI. Trimming pared 6 bases from V and 2 bases from J, leaving 14 bases between. This CDR3 spans 15 amino acids. The CDR3 sequence: CASSPQVRAYNEQFF. The CDR3 DNA sequence: TGTGCCAGCAGCCCACAGGTTCGGGCCTACAATGAGCAGTTCTTC.

The chain recombines TRBV20-1 with TRBJ2-7; possibly TRBD2 for D (6 bases). Trimming removed 6 bases from V and 1 base from J, with 16 bases in between. The CDR3 is made up of 14 amino acids. Per the germline V gene, CDR1 is DFQATT and CDR2 is SNEGSKA (reference sequence). The chain's CDR3 is CSAKTGTPSYEQYF. In nucleotides, the CDR3 is TGCAGTGCCAAGACCGGGACTCCTTCCTACGAGCAGTACTTC.

There are a few counts of this clonotype. The chain has TRBV7-2 and TRBJ1-2; 8 positions agree with TRBD1. The CDR3 has 14 amino acids. Germline V lookup: CDR1 SGHTA, CDR2 FQGNSA. Losses at the gene ends were 5 bases for V and 2 bases for J; bases not matched to a gene: 4. This CDR3 reads CASSPRGLNYGYTF. DNA of the CDR3: TGTGCCAGCAGCCCCAGGGGGCTGAACTATGGCTACACCTTC. The full variable domain, completed using reference TRBV7-2 and TRBJ1-2, is GAGVSQSPSNKVTEKGKDVELRCDPISGHTALYWYRQSLGQGLEFLIYFQGNSAPDKSGLPSDRFSAERTGGSVSTLTIQRTQQEDSAVYLCASSPRGLNYGYTFGSGTRLTVV.

The chain is built from TRBV10-3 and TRBJ1-1; perhaps TRBD1 as D (5 bases). V was shortened by 4 bases and J by 6 bases, with 18 bases between the two germline ends. The CDR3 spans 15 residues. In germline, CDR1 is ENHRY, CDR2 SYGVKD. The DNA of the CDR3 is TGTGCCATCAGTGCGCTGGGACTCATGAAGGCTGAAGCTTTCTTT. Amino acid sequence: CAISALGLMKAEAFF.

The chain links TRBV27 to TRBJ2-1; tentatively, D is TRBD2 (5 bases). This CDR3 has 13 residues. Germline-derived CDR1 and CDR2 are MNHEY and SMNVEV (reference sequence). Trimming removed 5 bases from V and 6 bases from J, with 11 bases in between. The DNA for the CDR3 is TGTGCCAGCAGTATCGGGATTCTCAATGAGCAGTTCTTC. Protein sequence: CASSIGILNEQFF.

Many counts were recorded for this clonotype. This sequence joins TRBV7-2 and TRBJ2-5; 10 bases are shared with TRBD1. With 3 bases clipped from V and 5 bases from J, the junction kept 6 bases outside the gene matches. The CDR3 consists of 15 residues. Germline CDR1 and CDR2: SGHTA and FQGNSA. The CDR3 DNA reads as TGTGCCAGCAGCTTGGCCGGACAGGGGGTTGAGACCCAGTACTTC. Its protein product is CASSLAGQGVETQYF. Combining the CDR3 with reference TRBV7-2 and TRBJ2-5 gives the whole variable domain GAGVSQSPSNKVTEKGKDVELRCDPISGHTALYWYRQSLGQGLEFLIYFQGNSAPDKSGLPSDRFSAERTGGSVSTLTIQRTQQEDSAVYLCASSLAGQGVETQYFGPGTRLLVL.

This clonotype was seen many times. This chain joins TRBV7-2 and TRBJ1-3, with D hard to call. Germline V CDR1 and CDR2: SGHTA, FQGNSA. The germline V and J ends were trimmed by 5 bases and 4 bases, with 18 bases remaining between them. The CDR3 is 16 amino acids. The CDR3 DNA reads TGTGCCAGCAGCGAGGCCAGAAACACGCCCGGAAACACCATATATTTT. Translation gives CASSEARNTPGNTIYF.

This clonotype was seen ten or more times. The V and J genes are TRBV7-2 and TRBJ2-3; TRBD1 agrees at 7 bases. CDR3 length: 14 amino acids. Trimming at V came to 5 bases and at J to 5 bases, leaving 7 bases not matched to a gene. CDR1 and CDR2 (germline): SGHTA, FQGNSA. The CDR3 loop is CASSPRTGLDTQYF. CDR3 coding DNA: TGTGCCAGCAGCCCGCGGACAGGATTAGATACGCAGTATTTT.

V gene TRBV19 combines with J gene TRBJ2-2, with 10 bases aligning to TRBD1. CDR3 length equals 15 residues. Germline values: CDR1 LNHDA, CDR2 SQIVND (reference sequence). Trimming cost V 4 bases and J 6 bases; bases outside gene matches: 5. This CDR3 reads CASSTTGGLSGELFF. CDR3 DNA sequence: TGTGCCAGTAGTACGACAGGGGGCTTGTCCGGGGAGCTGTTTTTT.

J is TRBJ1-5 and V is TRBV30; possible D gene TRBD1, 6 bases. The germline gives CDR1 GTSNPN, CDR2 SVGIG (reference sequence). The CDR3 totals 15 residues. V was trimmed by 5 bases and J by 5 bases, leaving 19 bases between them. CDR3 loop: CAWGFGAGVDQPQHF. The CDR3 DNA is TGTGCCTGGGGATTCGGAGCAGGGGTTGATCAGCCCCAGCATTTT.

V and J are TRBV20-1 and TRBJ2-3; 9 bases line up with TRBD2. V lost 5 bases and J lost 4; bases outside the gene matches: 10. This CDR3 contains 15 residues. The germline CDR1 and CDR2 sequences are DFQATT and SNEGSKA (reference sequence). CDR3 amino acids: CSAPRGGGAADTQYF. The DNA of the CDR3 is TGCAGTGCTCCGCGCGGCGGGGGGGCTGCAGATACGCAGTATTTT.

This clonotype was seen a handful of times. The chain has TRBV6-2 or TRBV6-3 and TRBJ2-1; 7 bases are shared with TRBD2. The CDR3 sequence is 16 residues long. CDR1 and CDR2 from the germline V gene are MNHEY and SVGEGT. Trimming took 6 bases from V and 0 from J; bases not matched to a gene: 8. The CDR3 here is CASSKSGARSYNEQFF. The CDR3 DNA reads TGTGCCAGCAGCAAAAGCGGGGCCCGCTCCTACAATGAGCAGTTCTTC.

This clonotype occurred a few times. The chain carries TRBV11-2 and TRBJ2-2; D remains ambiguous. The CDR3 is 16 amino acids. V lost 0 bases and J 3 bases, leaving 11 bases between the germline ends. Germline V CDR1 and CDR2: SGHAT, FQNNGV. This CDR3 is CASSLDQIRDTGELFF. In DNA form, the CDR3 reads TGTGCCAGCAGCTTAGATCAAATCCGCGACACCGGGGAGCTGTTTTTT. The full variable domain, completed using reference TRBV11-2 and TRBJ2-2, is EAGVAQSPRYKIIEKRQSVAFWCNPISGHATLYWYQQILGQGPKLLIQFQNNGVVDDSQLPKDRFSAERLKGVDSTLKIQPAKLEDSAVYLCASSLDQIRDTGELFFGEGSRLTVL.

This clonotype was observed many times. The chain is built from TRBV7-2 and TRBJ1-3; D is ambiguous. Trimming took off 5 bases at V and 8 bases at J, with 13 bases between the two ends. This CDR3 is built from 13 residues. Germline V gives CDR1 SGHTA, CDR2 FQGNSA. The CDR3 DNA reads TGTGCCAGCAGCCAAGTACGGGTGGACACCATATATTTT. It is translated as CASSQVRVDTIYF.

The chain employs TRBV15 and TRBJ1-2; D is uncertain. In germline, CDR1 is LNHNV, CDR2 YYDKDF (reference sequence). V was clipped by 0 bases and J by 7 bases, with 15 bases between them. The CDR3 extends over 15 amino acids. The CDR3 region has the DNA TGTGCCACCAGCAGAGAACTGGGGATTCCTGTTGGCTACACCTTC. This translates into CATSRELGIPVGYTF.

The chain links TRBV7-2 to TRBJ2-7; TRBD2 might be the D (6 bases). This CDR3 has 15 residues. From germline, CDR1 is SGHTA and CDR2 FQGNSA. The germline V and J ends were trimmed by 5 bases and 2 bases, with 16 bases remaining between them. CDR3 loop: CASSRGTGPTYEQYF. For the CDR3, the DNA is TGTGCCAGCAGCCGGGGGACGGGCCCTACCTACGAGCAGTACTTC.

This clonotype was seen only a few times. This rearrangement joins TRBV5-1 to TRBJ2-3; TRBD2 matches 11 bases. The CDR3 runs to 16 residues. The germline CDR1 and CDR2 sequences are SGHRS and YFSETQ. V shed 5 bases and J 4 bases; nucleotides not matched to a gene: 9. CDR3 loop: CASRPGTSGLADTQYF. The CDR3 coding sequence is TGCGCCAGCAGGCCCGGGACTAGCGGCTTGGCAGATACGCAGTATTTT.

This clonotype was picked up a small number of times. V and J are TRBV7-9 and TRBJ2-1; TRBD2 agrees at 9 bases. Looked up from germline, CDR1 is SEHNR and CDR2 is FQNEAQ (reference sequence). This CDR3 has 16 amino acids. V lost 5 bases to trimming and J lost 5 bases; unmatched junction nucleotides: 10. The CDR3 reads CASSAPGLAPNNEQFF. The DNA of the CDR3 is TGTGCCAGCAGCGCGCCGGGACTAGCCCCCAACAATGAGCAGTTCTTC. Complete variable domain (other parts from reference TRBV7-9 and TRBJ2-1): DTGVSQNPRHKITKRGQNVTFRCDPISEHNRLYWYRQTLGQGPEFLTYFQNEAQLEKSRLLSDRFSAERPKGSFSTLEIQRTEQGDSAMYLCASSAPGLAPNNEQFFGPGTRLTVL.

The gene calls are TRBV7-3 and TRBJ2-4; 9 bases fit TRBD2. Germline CDR1 reads SGHTA; CDR2 reads FQGTGA. This CDR3 region has 15 residues. The junction had 15 bases not matched to a gene; V was cut back by 2 bases and J by 16 bases. CDR3 in amino acids: CASSLEGGGAVRLYF. The CDR3 nucleotides read TGTGCCAGCAGCTTAGAGGGCGGGGGGGCCGTTAGATTATACTTC.

The chain links TRBV20-1 to TRBJ1-1, with a weak D call TRBD1 (5 bases). Germline V gene sequence: CDR1 DFQATT, CDR2 SNEGSKA (reference sequence). The CDR3 runs 12 residues. The ends were cut back, 2 bases at V and 3 bases at J, with 7 bases in the middle. The CDR3 loop is CSARQGHTEAFF. CDR3 DNA sequence: TGCAGTGCTAGACAGGGCCACACTGAAGCTTTCTTT.

The chain uses TRBV29-1 and TRBJ1-1, with a possible D match to TRBD1 (5 bases). This CDR3 is built from 14 residues. Trimming left V 6 bases short and J 4 bases short, with 18 bases between. Germline V lookup: CDR1 SQVTM, CDR2 ANQGSEA. CDR3 bases: TGCAGCGTCCCAGTGGAGGGGCTGGGCACTGAAGCTTTCTTT. Residues: CSVPVEGLGTEAFF.

This clonotype was picked up a small number of times. The chain carries TRBV19 and TRBJ1-6, with 7 bases fitting TRBD1. The CDR3 contains 14 residues. With V trimmed by 9 bases and J by 8 bases, 10 bases remained unmatched. Germline-derived CDR1 and CDR2 are LNHDA and SQIVND (reference sequence). This chain's CDR3 is CASRTRTGDSPLHF. The CDR3 DNA reads TGTGCCAGCAGAACCCGAACAGGGGATTCACCCCTCCACTTT.

The chain uses TRBV18 and TRBJ1-2, with D possibly matching TRBD1 (5 bases). V shed 5 bases and J shed 4 bases, with 14 bases lying between them. Per the germline V gene, CDR1 is KGHSH and CDR2 is LQKENI. The CDR3 is made up of 14 amino acids. CDR3 amino acids: CASSMGDLSYGYTF. The CDR3, as DNA: TGTGCCAGCTCAATGGGGGACCTGAGCTATGGCTACACCTTC. Drawing the rest from reference TRBV18 and TRBJ1-2, the complete variable domain is NAGVMQNPRHLVRRRGQEARLRCSPMKGHSHVYWYRQLPEEGLKFMVYLQKENIIDESGMPKERFSAEFPKEGPSILRIQQVVRGDSAAYFCASSMGDLSYGYTFGSGTRLTVV.

The table lists this clonotype with a few counts. This chain joins TRBV28 and TRBJ2-3, with D uncertain. V was trimmed by 3 bases and J by 6 bases, leaving 4 bases between them. The germline CDR1 and CDR2 sequences are MDHEN and SYDVKM. The CDR3 is 11 amino acids. The CDR3 region is CASSFWDTQYF. Written as DNA, the CDR3 is TGTGCCAGCAGTTTTTGGGATACGCAGTATTTT.

This clonotype has only a few counts. This sequence joins TRBV4-3 and TRBJ1-2; D is possibly TRBD1 (5 bases). The length of the CDR3 is 16 residues. Trimming pared 0 bases from V and 2 bases from J, leaving 13 bases between. Germline V lookup: CDR1 LGHNA, CDR2 YSLEER. The CDR3 loop is CASSQEAVGGNYGYTF. CDR3 coding DNA: TGCGCCAGCAGCCAAGAAGCGGTGGGGGGAAACTATGGCTACACCTTC.

The chain carries TRBV28 and TRBJ2-7, with D tentatively TRBD2 (6 bases). This CDR3 has 14 amino acids. Germline CDR1 reads MDHEN; CDR2 reads SYDVKM. Trimming left V 2 bases short and J 6 bases short, with 14 bases between. CDR3 nucleotides: TGTGCCAGCAGTTTAACCCAGCGACTAGTCGAGCAGTACTTC. Translation: CASSLTQRLVEQYF.